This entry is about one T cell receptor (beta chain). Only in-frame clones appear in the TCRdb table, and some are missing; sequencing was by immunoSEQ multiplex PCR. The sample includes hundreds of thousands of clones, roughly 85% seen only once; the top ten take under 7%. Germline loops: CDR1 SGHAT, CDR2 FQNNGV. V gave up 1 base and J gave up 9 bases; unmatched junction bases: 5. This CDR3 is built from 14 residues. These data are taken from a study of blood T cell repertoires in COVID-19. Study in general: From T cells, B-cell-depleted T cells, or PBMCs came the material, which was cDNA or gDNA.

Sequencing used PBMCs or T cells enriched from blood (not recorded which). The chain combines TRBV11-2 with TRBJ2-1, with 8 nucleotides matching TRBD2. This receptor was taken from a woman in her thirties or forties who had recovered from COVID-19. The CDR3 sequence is CASSLAGSGSEQFF. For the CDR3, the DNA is TGTGCCAGCAGCTTAGCGGGCAGCGGGAGTGAGCAGTTCTTC.